This TCR beta chain comes out of a study of beta chain features in type 1 diabetes. Study conclusions and caveats: The study found moderately but significantly shorter TCRB CDR3s in all four CD4+ subsets of Type 1 diabetes patients.

This clone turned up a few times. Its specificity is not known. Every isolated RNA sample was fully reverse transcribed, so sequencing captured expressed TCRB transcripts. Sequencing was performed with immunoSEQ multiplex PCR; in TCRdb, only in-frame clones are kept and a portion is missing. The sample holds tens of thousands of clones, roughly 52% seen once. Trimming shortened V by 4 bases and J by 1 base, and 17 bases separated the two germline ends. From germline, CDR1 is GTSNPN and CDR2 SVGIG (reference sequence). The CDR3 spans 16 residues. What was sequenced was Tregs from blood. This TCR was sampled from a woman aged 40 to 50 with type 1 diabetes. The rearrangement uses TRBV30 and TRBJ2-1, with D possibly being TRBD2 (5 bases). The DNA of the CDR3 is TGTGCCTGGAACCTTCGGACTTCCCAATCCTACAATGAGCAGTTCTTC. This sequence encodes CAWNLRTSQSYNEQFF.